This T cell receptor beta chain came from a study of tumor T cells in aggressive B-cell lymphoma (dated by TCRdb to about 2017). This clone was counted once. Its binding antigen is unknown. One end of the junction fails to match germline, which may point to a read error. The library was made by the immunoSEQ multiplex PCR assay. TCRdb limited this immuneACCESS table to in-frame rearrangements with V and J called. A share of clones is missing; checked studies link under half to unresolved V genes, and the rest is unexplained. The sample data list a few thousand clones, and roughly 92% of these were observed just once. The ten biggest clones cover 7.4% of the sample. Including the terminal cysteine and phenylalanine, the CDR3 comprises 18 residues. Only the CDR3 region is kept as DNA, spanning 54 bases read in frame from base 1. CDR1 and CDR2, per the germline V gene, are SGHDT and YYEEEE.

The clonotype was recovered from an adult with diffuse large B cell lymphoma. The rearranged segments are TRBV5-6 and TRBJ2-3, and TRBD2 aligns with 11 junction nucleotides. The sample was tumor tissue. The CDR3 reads CASSLTSGRIGGADTQYF. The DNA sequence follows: TGTGCTAGCAGCCTCACTAGCGGGAGAATTGGGGGAGCAGATACGCAGTATTTT.